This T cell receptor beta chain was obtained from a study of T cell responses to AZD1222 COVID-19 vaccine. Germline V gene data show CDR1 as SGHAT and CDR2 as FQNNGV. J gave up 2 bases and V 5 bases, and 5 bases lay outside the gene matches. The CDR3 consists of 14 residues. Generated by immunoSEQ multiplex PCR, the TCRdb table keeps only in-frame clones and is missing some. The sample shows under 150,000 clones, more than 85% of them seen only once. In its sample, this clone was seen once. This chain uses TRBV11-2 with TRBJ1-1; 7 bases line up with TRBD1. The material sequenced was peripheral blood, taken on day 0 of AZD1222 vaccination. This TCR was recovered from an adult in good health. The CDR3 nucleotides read TGTGCCAGCAGCCTACAGGGGAAAAACACTGAAGCTTTCTTT. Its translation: CASSLQGKNTEAFF.